The 4 T cell receptor beta chains presented below share a single source sample, sequenced in a study of T cell responses to AZD1222 COVID-19 vaccine. The assay was immunoSEQ multiplex PCR, and TCRdb's table has in-frame clones only and misses some. The top ten clones hold 4.1% of a sample with approximately 140,000 clones, around 86% of them seen once. Source: peripheral blood, taken on day 0 of MenACWY control vaccination. These receptors were taken from an adult in good health.

The rearrangement uses TRBV27 and TRBJ1-4; a weak D match, TRBD1 (6 bases). This CDR3 has 14 residues. CDR1 MNHEY and CDR2 SMNVEV come from the germline V gene (reference sequence). V was clipped by 6 bases and J by 8 bases, with 16 bases between them. The CDR3 reads CASSAREGDEKLFF. CDR3 sequence (DNA): TGTGCCAGCAGCGCCAGGGAGGGGGACGAAAAACTGTTTTTT.

The rearrangement links TRBV18 to TRBJ1-3; D call uncertain. The V gene's germline CDR1 is KGHSH and CDR2 LQKENI. The CDR3 spans 15 residues. Trimming pared 2 bases from V and 0 bases from J, leaving 8 bases between. The CDR3 loop reads CASSPVRSSGNTIYF. CDR3 coding DNA: TGTGCCAGCTCACCAGTTAGAAGCTCTGGAAACACCATATATTTT.

This clone occurred a few times. The chain carries TRBV5-4 and TRBJ2-7, with TRBD2 identical over 8 bases. Germline V gives CDR1 SGHNT, CDR2 YYREEE (reference sequence). V was pared by 9 bases and J by 1 base, with 12 bases of the junction left unmatched. The CDR3 length is 15 residues. CDR3 DNA sequence: TGTGCCACCCAGAAGGGGCGGGGGGAGTCCTACGAGCAGTACGTC. As protein: CATQKGRGESYEQYV.

On this clone: A read error may explain this, as a much larger clone is one base away. The chain uses TRBV9 and TRBJ1-5; D unclear. Per the germline V gene, CDR1 is SGDLS and CDR2 is YYNGEE. V dropped 0 bases and J dropped 3 bases, with 7 bases sitting between them. The CDR3 is 14 residues long. CDR3 sequence reads: CASSVGSPNQPQHF. DNA for the CDR3: TGTGCCAGCAGCGTAGGAAGTCCCAATCAGCCCCAGCATTTT.